This record covers a single TCR beta chain. Its matching antigen is unknown. The data were taken from a study of cytomegalovirus exposure and HLA in healthy donors. With V trimmed by 1 base and J by 0 bases, 1 base remained unmatched. Germline values: CDR1 SGHNT, CDR2 YENEEA. The CDR3 loop spans 17 amino acids. PCR employed 60 Vbeta and 13 Jbeta primers. The protocol was immunoSEQ multiplex PCR, while the TCRdb copy is restricted to in-frame clones and leaves out a portion. The sample consists of 150,000 to 200,000 clones, over 70% of them appearing once. Broader study findings: An analysis was carried out later, and it reportedly showed fewer N-insertions in an Asian-associated ancestry cluster than the approximately 700-donor mean. Cytomegalovirus-associated TCR beta chains were listed, numbering roughly 150.

This sequence originates from a female donor in good health and CMV-seronegative. Sequencing input: PBMCs. V gene TRBV11-3 combines with J gene TRBJ2-1; 12 bases agree with TRBD2. The DNA of the CDR3 is TGTGCCAGCAGCTTAGCTAGCGGGAGGGCCTCCTACAATGAGCAGTTCTTC. Translated: CASSLASGRASYNEQFF.